The 15 T cell receptor beta chains given below trace back to one sample, sequenced in a study of T cells after yellow fever vaccination. TCRdb reanalysed the 5' RACE reads using MiXCR and keeps one entry per CDR3 protein. The table records more than 300,000 distinct CDR3 sequences, about 10% of them present only once. Sequences were derived from CD4+ T cells sorted from PBMCs, sampled 45 days after the yellow fever booster vaccination. The receptors come from a man aged 18 to 30 who received the YFV17D yellow fever vaccine.

In this sample, this clonotype turned up a few times. The gene calls are TRBV6-1 and TRBJ2-3; 9 bases line up with TRBD1. The trim removed 8 bases at V and 4 bases at J, leaving 7 bases unmatched. The CDR3 covers 14 residues. Looked up from germline, CDR1 is MNHNS and CDR2 is SASEGT. CDR3 DNA: TGTGCCAGCGGCTCGGGACAGGGATCAGATACGCAGTATTTT. Protein: CASGSGQGSDTQYF.

The table lists this clonotype with a count of one. V gene TRBV6-2 or TRBV6-3 combines with J gene TRBJ2-1; D gene ambiguous. Germline values: CDR1 MNHEY, CDR2 SVGEGT. The CDR3 is made up of 11 amino acids. V lost 10 bases to trimming and J lost 8 bases, with 12 bases between them. This CDR3 is CANFEDHEQFF. The CDR3 coding sequence is TGTGCCAACTTTGAGGACCATGAGCAGTTCTTC.

This clonotype was counted only a few times. The chain is built from TRBV25-1 and TRBJ1-4; D not certain. The CDR3 contains 14 residues. Germline CDR1 reads MGHDK; CDR2 reads SYGVNS. Deletions cut 2 bases from V and 5 bases from J, with 9 bases between. As DNA, the CDR3 is TGTGCCAGCAGTGAAGGCAGGAGAAATGAAAAACTGTTTTTT. Protein sequence: CASSEGRRNEKLFF.

The chain combines TRBV7-2 with TRBJ2-3, with a tentative D call TRBD2 (6 bases). Trimming left V 4 bases short and J 1 base short, with 12 bases between. Germline lookup yields CDR1 SGHTA and CDR2 FQGNSA. The CDR3 spans 15 residues. The CDR3 is CASSWRVVGTDTQYF. CDR3 coding DNA: TGTGCCAGCAGCTGGAGGGTTGTGGGCACAGATACGCAGTATTTT.

The genes are TRBV5-4 and TRBJ2-3; D could derive from TRBD1 or TRBD2 (6 bases each). Per germline, CDR1 SGHNT and CDR2 YYREEE (reference sequence). The CDR3 sequence is 16 residues long. V shed 4 bases and J shed 5 bases, with 20 bases lying between them. The CDR3 reads CASSAGNPGAGDTQYF. DNA for the CDR3: TGTGCCAGCAGCGCGGGGAATCCGGGGGCGGGAGATACGCAGTATTTT. The full variable domain, completed using reference TRBV5-4 and TRBJ2-3, is ETGVTQSPTHLIKTRGQQVTLRCSSQSGHNTVSWYQQALGQGPQFIFQYYREEENGRGNFPPRFSGLQFPNYSSELNVNALELDDSALYLCASSAGNPGAGDTQYFGPGTRLTVL.

DNA of the CDR3: TGTGCCAGCTCAACAGGACAGGGGCCGGAGACCCAGTACTTC. Protein product: CASSTGQGPETQYF. J is TRBJ2-5 and V is TRBV18, with TRBD1 matching 9 bases. This CDR3 has 14 amino acids. Unmatched junction bases numbered 6, after V lost 5 bases and J lost 5 bases. CDR1 and CDR2 (germline): KGHSH, LQKENI.

This clonotype was detected ten times or more. V and J are TRBV6-1 and TRBJ1-1; perhaps TRBD1 as D (5 bases). Trimming cost V 3 bases and J 3 bases, with 11 bases left between them. The CDR3 covers 14 residues. CDR1 and CDR2 from the germline V gene are MNHNS and SASEGT. CDR3 in DNA: TGTGCCAGCAGTGACCGGGGGGGGGACACTGAAGCTTTCTTT. Protein sequence: CASSDRGGDTEAFF.

This clonotype came up a few times. This sequence joins TRBV7-3 and TRBJ1-1, with TRBD1 as a possible D gene (5 bases). Germline V gene data show CDR1 as SGHTA and CDR2 as FQGTGA. The CDR3 runs to 13 residues. V was trimmed by 6 bases and J by 9 bases, leaving 17 bases between them. The CDR3 DNA reads TGTGCCAGCAGTCAAAGCCGGGACGGGCAAGCTTTCTTT. It translates to CASSQSRDGQAFF.

The chain has TRBV27 and TRBJ1-2; D possibly corresponds to TRBD1 (5 bases). CDR3 length equals 14 residues. Germline-derived CDR1 and CDR2 are MNHEY and SMNVEV (reference sequence). The V end was cut by 1 base, the J end by 7 bases, with 13 bases between. CDR3 region: CASSLCAGACGYTF. CDR3 coding DNA: TGTGCCAGCAGTTTATGTGCCGGGGCCTGTGGCTACACCTTC.

There are many counts of this clonotype. The chain has TRBV5-6 and TRBJ2-3; D is perhaps TRBD2 (6 bases). This CDR3 spans 13 amino acids. Trimming took 2 bases from V and 5 from J, leaving 9 bases between them. Germline-derived CDR1 and CDR2 are SGHDT and YYEEEE. CDR3 DNA sequence: TGTGCCAGCAGCTTCCAGGGAGGAGATACGCAGTATTTT. Translating gives CASSFQGGDTQYF.

The chain uses TRBV6-2 or TRBV6-3 and TRBJ2-5; 8 positions match TRBD2. The CDR3 totals 13 residues. V lost 5 bases to trimming and J lost 7 bases; unmatched junction nucleotides: 6. CDR1 is MNHEY, CDR2 SVGEGT, per germline. Written as DNA, the CDR3 is TGTGCCAGCAGTCGGGGGGGTCAGGTGACCCAGTACTTC. Translation gives CASSRGGQVTQYF.

The chain couples TRBV3-1 to TRBJ2-1; D is uncertain. Germline V gene lookup returns CDR1 LGHDT and CDR2 YNNKEL (reference sequence). CDR3 length: 13 residues. The V and J ends lost 3 bases and 9 bases respectively, with 12 bases between them. DNA of the CDR3: TGTGCCAGCAGCCATAGGGATCGGAGTGAGCAGTTCTTC. It translates to CASSHRDRSEQFF.

This clonotype occurred a few times. This chain uses TRBV11-1 with TRBJ2-5; D is uncertain. CDR3 size: 13 residues. V lost 3 bases to trimming and J lost 5 bases, with 10 bases between them. Germline CDR1 is SGHAT and CDR2 is FQDESV (reference sequence). CDR3 amino acids: CASSFRNRETQYF. CDR3 nucleotide sequence: TGTGCCAGCAGCTTTCGTAATCGTGAGACCCAGTACTTC.

V usage is TRBV24-1 and J usage is TRBJ2-3; D gene unclear. This CDR3 has 14 amino acids. From germline, CDR1 is KGHDR and CDR2 SFDVKD. Trimming took off 5 bases at V and 4 bases at J, with 12 bases between the two ends. CDR3 sequence reads: CATSGMAASDTQYF. CDR3 DNA: TGTGCCACCAGTGGGATGGCAGCATCAGATACGCAGTATTTT.

The rearrangement links TRBV6-2 or TRBV6-3 to TRBJ1-6; D possibly corresponds to TRBD1 (6 bases). V was shortened by 7 bases and J by 6 bases, with 13 bases between the two germline ends. CDR1 is MNHEY, CDR2 SVGEGT, per germline. The CDR3 is made up of 14 amino acids. The CDR3 region has the DNA TGTGCCAGCAAGTCAGGGGCGAGTAATTCACCCCTCCACTTT. The encoded protein is CASKSGASNSPLHF.